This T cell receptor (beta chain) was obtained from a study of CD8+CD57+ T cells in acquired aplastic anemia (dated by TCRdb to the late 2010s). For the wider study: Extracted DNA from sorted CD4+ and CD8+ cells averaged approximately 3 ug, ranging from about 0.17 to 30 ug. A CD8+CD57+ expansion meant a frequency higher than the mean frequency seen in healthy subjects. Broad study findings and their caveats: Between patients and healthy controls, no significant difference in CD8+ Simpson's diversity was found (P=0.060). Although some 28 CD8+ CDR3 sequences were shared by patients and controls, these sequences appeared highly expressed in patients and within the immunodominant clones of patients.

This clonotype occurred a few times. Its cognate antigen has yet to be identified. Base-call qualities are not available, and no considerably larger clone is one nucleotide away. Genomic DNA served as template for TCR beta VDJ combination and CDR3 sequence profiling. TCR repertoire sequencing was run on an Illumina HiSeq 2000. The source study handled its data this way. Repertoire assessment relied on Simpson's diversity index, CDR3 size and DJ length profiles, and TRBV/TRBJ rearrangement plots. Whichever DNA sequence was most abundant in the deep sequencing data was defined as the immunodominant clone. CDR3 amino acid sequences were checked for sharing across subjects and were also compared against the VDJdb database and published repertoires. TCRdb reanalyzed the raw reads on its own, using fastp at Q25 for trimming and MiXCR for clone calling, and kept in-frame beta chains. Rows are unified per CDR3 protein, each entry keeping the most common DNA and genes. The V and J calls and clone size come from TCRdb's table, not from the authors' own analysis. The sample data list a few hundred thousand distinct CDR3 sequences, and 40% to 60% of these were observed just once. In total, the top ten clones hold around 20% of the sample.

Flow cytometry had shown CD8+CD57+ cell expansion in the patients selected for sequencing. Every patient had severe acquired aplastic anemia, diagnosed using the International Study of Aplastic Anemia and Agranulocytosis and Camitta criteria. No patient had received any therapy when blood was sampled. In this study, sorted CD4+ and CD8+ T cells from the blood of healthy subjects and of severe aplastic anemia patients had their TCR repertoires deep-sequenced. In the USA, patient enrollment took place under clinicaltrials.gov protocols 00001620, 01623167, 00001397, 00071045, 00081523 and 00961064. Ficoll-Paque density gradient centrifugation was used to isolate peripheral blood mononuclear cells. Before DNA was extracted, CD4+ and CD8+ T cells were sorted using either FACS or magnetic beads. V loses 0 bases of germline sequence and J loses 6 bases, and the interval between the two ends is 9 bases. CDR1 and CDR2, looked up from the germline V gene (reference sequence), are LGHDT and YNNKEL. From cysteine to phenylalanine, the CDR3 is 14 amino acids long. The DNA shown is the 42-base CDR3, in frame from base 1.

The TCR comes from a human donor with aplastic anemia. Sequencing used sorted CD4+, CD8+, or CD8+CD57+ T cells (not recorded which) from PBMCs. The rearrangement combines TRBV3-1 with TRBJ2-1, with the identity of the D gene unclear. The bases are TGTGCCAGCAGCCAAGATCTGGTAGTCAATGAGCAGTTCTTC. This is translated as CASSQDLVVNEQFF.